This TCR beta chain stems from a study of T cell responses to AZD1222 COVID-19 vaccine. Looking at the study overall: The study pooled second doses at about 4 or about 12 weeks.

CDR3 length: 13 amino acids. Germline-derived CDR1 and CDR2 are GTSNPN and SVGIG (reference sequence). The V and J ends lost 1 base and 2 bases respectively, with 7 bases between them. This clone came up once. Libraries were prepared by immunoSEQ multiplex PCR; TCRdb keeps only in-frame clonotypes and omits some of them. The table has approximately 140,000 clones, 90% seen once. This TCR came from an adult in good health. The source material was peripheral blood, sampled on day 0 of AZD1222 vaccination. The chain carries TRBV30 and TRBJ2-3; D is unclear. The CDR3 sequence is CAWSGVATDTQYF. The DNA of the CDR3 is TGTGCCTGGAGTGGGGTAGCCACAGATACGCAGTATTTT.